This TCR beta chain was found in a study of breast tumors, draining lymph nodes, adjacent tissues. The study, taken as a whole, reports: That most tumor T cells come from lymph nodes remained unproven. Compared with basal-like, luminal-like tumors shared significantly more repertoire with nontumor tissue. Tumor repertoires ranked between lymph nodes and nontumor tissue in diversity, with V and J gene preferences.

Axillary draining lymph nodes of breast cancer patients supplied the node samples. MiXCR, applied by TCRdb to the multiplex PCR reads, yields one record per CDR3 protein. This repertoire shows over 250,000 distinct CDR3 sequences, over 25% found once; its top ten account for roughly 1.2%. This clonotype has a count of ten or more. Antigen: not known. The sequence derives from a female donor with breast cancer. Some clones in this sample may be carry-over from other donors' samples. The sequenced material came from axillary lymph node tissue.

The CDR3 nucleotides read TGTGCCAGCAGCTTAGCCGGCGGGGGGGGATCCTACGAGCAGTACTTC. This sequence encodes CASSLAGGGGSYEQYF. V gene TRBV7-9 combines with J gene TRBJ2-7; TRBD2 matches 9 bases. V was clipped by 0 bases and J by 1 base; unmatched bases: 4. This CDR3 contains 16 residues. CDR1 and CDR2 from the germline V gene are SEHNR and FQNEAQ (reference sequence).